This T cell receptor beta chain was sequenced for a study of Ad26.COV2.S vaccination and SARS-CoV-2 variants. Study-level background: Enrollment placed the donor in the COV1001 Ad26.COV2.S trial arm. Participants got Ad26.COV2.S intramuscularly, once or twice 56 days apart.

Repertoires were generated with immunoSEQ multiplex PCR, while TCRdb's copy carries only in-frame clones and drops some. The sample holds under 600,000 clones, roughly nine tenths seen once. Specified treatment: approximately 18 received Ad26.COV2.S at low or high dose, single or two shots; 5 received placebo; per-sample allocation not given. Samples were taken on day 63 after the first vaccine or placebo injection. Cohort 1b enrolled adults aged 18-55 years in Boston. Worth noting for this clone: The target antigen is unknown.

Study observations and caveats: Among vaccine recipients, spike-specific TCR breadth exceeded that of placebo recipients.

The sequenced sample was peripheral blood, obtained in a trial of Ad26.COV2.S vaccine versus placebo. The origin of this receptor is a person between 18 and 65 years old who received the Ad26.COV2.S COVID-19 vaccine or a placebo.

The DNA of the CDR3 is TGTGCCAGCAGCCTTGGCGCTCTCTCCTACAATGAGCAGTTCTTC. Translated, it gives CASSLGALSYNEQFF. This sequence joins TRBV3-1 (or the pseudogene TRBV3-2) and TRBJ2-1; D gene uncertain. Trimming shortened V by 4 bases and J by 0 bases, and 10 bases separated the two germline ends. Germline V gene data show CDR1 as LGHDT and CDR2 as YNNKEL (reference sequence). The CDR3 spans 15 residues.